This T cell receptor (beta chain) was profiled in a study of identical twins. Study-level findings and limits: Out-of-frame alpha sequences common to twins exhibited a surplus of low generation probability. Cord blood's abundant beta clonotypes had fewer insertions, unlike memory repertoires.

This clonotype occurred a few times. Its antigen is unknown. TCRdb ran MiXCR on the 5' RACE reads and lists one entry per CDR3 protein. The data contain about 690,000 distinct CDR3 sequences, 6% to 6.5% of them seen just once; the ten biggest clones take up 1.5% to 2%. Trimming shortened V by 0 bases and J by 6 bases, and 15 bases separated the two germline ends. CDR3 length equals 15 residues. CDR1 is GTSNPN, CDR2 SVGIG, per germline (reference sequence). Sequenced material: naive T cells sorted from blood. This rearrangement joins TRBV30 to TRBJ2-4; D gene ambiguous. This clonotype originated in a man between 18 and 35 years old in good health. The CDR3 sequence: CAWSVSIQISNIQYF. Here the CDR3 DNA reads TGTGCCTGGAGTGTATCGATTCAGATATCAAACATTCAGTACTTC.